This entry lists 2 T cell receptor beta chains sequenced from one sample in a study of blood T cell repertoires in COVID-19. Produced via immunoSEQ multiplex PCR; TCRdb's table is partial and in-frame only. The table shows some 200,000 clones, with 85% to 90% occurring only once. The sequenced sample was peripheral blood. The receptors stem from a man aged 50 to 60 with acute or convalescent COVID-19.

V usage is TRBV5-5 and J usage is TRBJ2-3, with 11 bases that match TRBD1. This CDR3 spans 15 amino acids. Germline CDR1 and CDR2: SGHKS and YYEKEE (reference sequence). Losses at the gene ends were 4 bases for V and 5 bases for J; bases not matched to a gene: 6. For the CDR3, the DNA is TGTGCCAGCAGCATTAGGACAGGGGGCGAAGATACGCAGTATTTT. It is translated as CASSIRTGGEDTQYF. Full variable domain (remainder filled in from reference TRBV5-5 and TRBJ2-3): DAGVTQSPTHLIKTRGQQVTLRCSPISGHKSVSWYQQVLGQGPQFIFQYYEKEERGRGNFPDRFSARQFPNYSSELNVNALLLGDSALYLCASSIRTGGEDTQYFGPGTRLTVL.

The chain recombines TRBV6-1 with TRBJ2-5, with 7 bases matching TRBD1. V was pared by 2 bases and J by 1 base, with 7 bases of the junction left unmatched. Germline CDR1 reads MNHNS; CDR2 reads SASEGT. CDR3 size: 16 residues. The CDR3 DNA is TGTGCCAGCAGTGAATTTAGGGGGCGGTCCCAAGAGACCCAGTACTTC. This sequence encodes CASSEFRGRSQETQYF.